This T cell receptor (beta chain) was identified during a study of monozygotic twins with cystic fibrosis. The data were produced by immunoSEQ multiplex PCR, yet TCRdb's version contains in-frame clones alone and is incomplete. The data show more than 30,000 clones, 95% to 98% seen once. CDR3 length: 14 amino acids. This chain links TRBV21-1 with TRBJ2-7; the D call of TRBD2 is as the table states it, not checked on the DNA. TRBV21-1 is a known pseudogene. Sequencing input: blood. This sequence was found in a girl under 10 years old with cystic fibrosis. The DNA of the CDR3 is TGTGCCAGCAGCAGTCGGGACTCCTCCTACGAGCAGTACTTC. The encoded protein is CASSSRDSSYEQYF.